The 31 T cell receptor beta chains reported below all come from one sample, sequenced in a study of blood T cell repertoires in COVID-19. Clones were sequenced by immunoSEQ multiplex PCR, and TCRdb holds only the in-frame ones, with some missing. The sample contains some 220,000 clones, around four fifths of which appear only once. What was sequenced was peripheral blood. The receptors originated from an older woman with active or convalescent COVID-19.

The V call is TRBV18, the J call TRBJ1-6, with D tentatively TRBD1 (5 bases). The germline V gene has CDR1 KGHSH and CDR2 LQKENI. The CDR3 consists of 16 residues. The V end was cut by 4 bases, the J end by 6 bases, with 16 bases between. CDR3: CASSLGGGAGNSPLHF. The CDR3 nucleotides read TGTGCCAGCTCACTAGGCGGGGGAGCGGGTAATTCACCCCTCCACTTT.

The CDR3 region is CASDINGISGNTIYF. The CDR3 region has the DNA TGTGCCAGCGACATCAATGGTATCTCTGGAAACACCATATATTTT. The genes are TRBV7-2 and TRBJ1-3; the D is unclear. The CDR3 covers 15 residues. Germline lookup yields CDR1 SGHTA and CDR2 FQGNSA. The V and J ends lost 8 bases and 0 bases respectively, with 14 bases between them.

The rearrangement links TRBV2 to TRBJ1-5, with 7 positions matching TRBD1. V was pared by 8 bases and J by 7 bases, with 8 bases of the junction left unmatched. The CDR3 is 13 residues long. The germline V gene has CDR1 SNHLY and CDR2 FYNNEI. CDR3 protein: CASLDRVEQPQHF. The CDR3 nucleotides are TGTGCCAGCTTAGACAGGGTCGAACAGCCCCAGCATTTT.

The chain combines TRBV7-9 with TRBJ1-1; D unclear. CDR3 length equals 16 residues. Germline V CDR1 and CDR2: SEHNR, FQNEAQ (reference sequence). Trimming stripped 1 base from V and 1 base from J, with 13 bases between. The CDR3 DNA reads TGTGCCAGCAGCTTAGTGGGCCCCAGTTCGAACACTGAAGCTTTCTTT. As protein: CASSLVGPSSNTEAFF.

The V and J genes are TRBV3-1 (or the pseudogene TRBV3-2) and TRBJ2-5, with D unresolved. Trimming removed 2 bases from V and 2 bases from J, with 6 bases in between. Germline CDR1 reads LGHDT; CDR2 reads YNNKEL (reference sequence). This CDR3 region has 13 residues. CDR3 residues: CASSQYLQETQYF. The CDR3, as DNA: TGTGCCAGCAGCCAATACTTGCAAGAGACCCAGTACTTC.

The rearrangement joins TRBV5-4 to TRBJ1-6; 7 bases map to TRBD1. V shed 4 bases, J shed 2 bases, and the junction held 9 bases outside the gene matches. This CDR3 contains 17 residues. Germline lookup yields CDR1 SGHNT and CDR2 YYREEE (reference sequence). The CDR3 nucleotides are TGTGCCAGCAGCGCGGGGAGTCAGGGGGCCTATAATTCACCCCTCCACTTT. This encodes CASSAGSQGAYNSPLHF. Variable domain in full (rest from reference TRBV5-4 and TRBJ1-6): ETGVTQSPTHLIKTRGQQVTLRCSSQSGHNTVSWYQQALGQGPQFIFQYYREEENGRGNFPPRFSGLQFPNYSSELNVNALELDDSALYLCASSAGSQGAYNSPLHFGNGTRLTVT.

The V and J genes are TRBV5-4 and TRBJ1-2; 11 bases align to TRBD1. V shed 0 bases, J shed 8 bases, and the junction held 15 bases outside the gene matches. From germline, CDR1 is SGHNT and CDR2 YYREEE (reference sequence). The CDR3 extends over 18 amino acids. CDR3 residues: CASSLDKGTGGTFWGYTF. CDR3 nucleotide sequence: TGTGCCAGCAGCTTGGATAAGGGGACAGGGGGTACCTTTTGGGGCTACACCTTC.

In its sample, this clone was seen a few times. The chain employs TRBV12-3 or TRBV12-4 and TRBJ1-2, with D tentatively TRBD1 (6 bases). With 4 bases removed from V and 7 bases from J, the gap between germline ends came to 13 bases. This CDR3 comprises 13 residues. CDR3 loop: CASSWGGVSGYTF. CDR3 nucleotides: TGTGCCAGCAGTTGGGGGGGCGTTAGTGGCTACACCTTC.

The CDR3 DNA is TGTGCCAGCAGCTTAAGCGTGAACTCCTACGAGCAGTACGTC. Its protein is CASSLSVNSYEQYV. This chain connects TRBV7-8 to TRBJ2-7; D not certain. V was pared by 2 bases and J by 0 bases, with 8 bases between. Per germline, CDR1 SGHVS and CDR2 FQNEAQ. This CDR3 comprises 14 residues.

J is TRBJ1-2 and V is TRBV6-5; no reliable D call. This CDR3 contains 14 residues. CDR1 is MNHEY and CDR2 is SVGAGI in the germline V gene. V was pared by 0 bases and J by 7 bases, with 12 bases between. CDR3 sequence (DNA): TGTGCCAGCAGTTACTCGACTCGGGGTCGTGGCTACACCTTC. Translated, it gives CASSYSTRGRGYTF.

Ten or more counts support this clone. V usage is TRBV7-9 and J usage is TRBJ1-1; D uncertain. The V end was cut by 4 bases, the J end by 7 bases, with 13 bases between. The V gene's germline CDR1 is SEHNR and CDR2 FQNEAQ (reference sequence). This CDR3 is built from 13 residues. The CDR3 nucleotides read TGTGCCAGCAGCTACGAAACCCAGGTTGAAGCTTTCTTT. Translation: CASSYETQVEAFF. Full variable domain (missing parts from reference TRBV7-9 and TRBJ1-1): DTGVSQNPRHKITKRGQNVTFRCDPISEHNRLYWYRQTLGQGPEFLTYFQNEAQLEKSRLLSDRFSAERPKGSFSTLEIQRTEQGDSAMYLCASSYETQVEAFFGQGTRLTVV.

The genes are TRBV2 and TRBJ2-1, with 13 bases that match TRBD2. CDR1 is SNHLY, CDR2 FYNNEI, per germline. J lost 10 bases, V lost 10 bases, and 4 bases had no gene match. This CDR3 spans 12 amino acids. Here the CDR3 reads CAIAGLAGEQFF. DNA of the CDR3: TGTGCCATCGCGGGACTAGCGGGGGAGCAGTTCTTC.

V and J are TRBV3-1 (or the pseudogene TRBV3-2) and TRBJ1-5; weak D call: TRBD1 (5 bases). Germline loops: CDR1 LGHDT, CDR2 YNNKEL (reference sequence). V was pared by 4 bases and J by 4 bases, with 11 bases between. This CDR3 comprises 14 residues. The CDR3: CASSLAGLNQPQHF. The DNA of the CDR3 is TGTGCCAGCAGCCTTGCAGGGTTGAATCAGCCCCAGCATTTT.

The V and J genes are TRBV21-1 and TRBJ2-7; TRBD1, as called in the table, went unchecked against the DNA. TRBV21-1 corresponds to a pseudogene. CDR3 length: 19 residues. CDR3 in DNA: TGTGCCAGCAGCAAAGCCCGGGACAGGGGGCCAGAAACTATATACGAGCAGTACGTC. Protein: CASSKARDRGPETIYEQYV.

Of note for this clone: Within the sample, other DNA sequences also encode this same CDR3. The V gene is TRBV5-1, the J gene TRBJ2-5; D is uncertain. Trimming took off 4 bases at V and 2 bases at J, with 3 bases between the two ends. Germline lookup yields CDR1 SGHRS and CDR2 YFSETQ. CDR3 length: 11 amino acids. The CDR3 nucleotides are TGCGCCAGCAGCCTTCAAGAGACCCAGTACTTC. Translated, it gives CASSLQETQYF.

V gene TRBV3-1 (or the pseudogene TRBV3-2) combines with J gene TRBJ1-6; D unresolved. The V end lost 3 bases, the J end lost 12 bases, and 9 bases lay between the germline ends. Per germline, CDR1 LGHDT and CDR2 YNNKEL (reference sequence). The CDR3 sequence is 12 residues long. CDR3 DNA sequence: TGTGCCAGCAGCCACGGTCGGGTACCCCTCCACTTT. Its translation is CASSHGRVPLHF.

V gene TRBV5-5 combines with J gene TRBJ1-1, with 8 positions matching TRBD1. With 4 bases clipped from V and 4 bases from J, the junction kept 12 bases outside the gene matches. The CDR3 spans 16 residues. Germline CDR1 SGHKS, CDR2 YYEKEE (reference sequence). The CDR3 is CASSPRPGGSSTEAFF. The CDR3 region has the DNA TGTGCCAGCAGCCCGAGACCAGGGGGCTCGAGCACTGAAGCTTTCTTT. Looking up the rest from reference TRBV5-5 and TRBJ1-1 gives the full variable domain: DAGVTQSPTHLIKTRGQQVTLRCSPISGHKSVSWYQQVLGQGPQFIFQYYEKEERGRGNFPDRFSARQFPNYSSELNVNALLLGDSALYLCASSPRPGGSSTEAFFGQGTRLTVV.

This clone was seen a handful of times. The chain couples TRBV19 to TRBJ2-3; D remains unclear. The CDR3 has 14 amino acids. V was cut by 3 bases and J by 0 bases, with 7 bases left in between. Per the germline V gene, CDR1 is LNHDA and CDR2 is SQIVND (reference sequence). The CDR3 loop is CASSIGPSTDTQYF. The CDR3 DNA reads as TGTGCCAGTAGTATTGGCCCGAGCACAGATACGCAGTATTTT.

The chain carries TRBV13 and TRBJ2-1, with a weak D call TRBD2 (6 bases). The CDR3 runs 15 residues. Germline-derived CDR1 and CDR2 are PRHDT and FYEKMQ (reference sequence). The V end was cut by 0 bases, the J end by 7 bases, with 13 bases between. The CDR3 DNA is TGTGCCAGCAGCTTAGGCGGACGCCGGGGGAATGAGCAGTTCTTC. This codes for CASSLGGRRGNEQFF.

This clone was found once. This chain links TRBV7-9 with TRBJ2-5; D possibly corresponds to TRBD1 (5 bases). Trimming shortened V by 3 bases and J by 5 bases, and 16 bases separated the two germline ends. The CDR3 consists of 15 residues. CDR1 SEHNR and CDR2 FQNEAQ come from the germline V gene (reference sequence). The CDR3 reads CASSLQAGLRETQYF. CDR3 nucleotides: TGTGCCAGCAGCTTGCAGGCAGGGCTTAGGGAGACCCAGTACTTC.

This clone turned up a few times. This rearrangement joins TRBV7-2 to TRBJ1-1; tentative D call: TRBD1 (6 bases). Germline values: CDR1 SGHTA, CDR2 FQGNSA. Trimming pared 3 bases from V and 1 base from J, leaving 15 bases between. The CDR3 has 16 amino acids. This chain's CDR3 is CASSLGPRGGNTEAFF. For the CDR3, the DNA is TGTGCCAGCAGCTTGGGGCCTAGGGGGGGGAACACTGAAGCTTTCTTT.

V is TRBV6-5 and J is TRBJ2-2, with D tentatively TRBD1 (5 bases). The V and J ends lost 6 bases and 8 bases respectively, with 7 bases between them. The V gene's germline CDR1 is MNHEY and CDR2 SVGAGI. The CDR3 loop spans 11 amino acids. This CDR3 reads CASSNRGELFF. DNA for the CDR3: TGTGCCAGCAGCAACAGGGGGGAGCTGTTTTTT.

This rearrangement joins TRBV1 to TRBJ2-1; TRBD2, the D gene given by the table, was not confirmed from the DNA. TRBV1 is marked as a pseudogene. The CDR3 is made up of 17 amino acids. CDR3 sequence reads: CTSSQGYAGVSYNEQFF. DNA for the CDR3: TGCACCAGCAGCCAAGGTTACGCGGGAGTTAGCTACAATGAGCAGTTCTTC.

This chain joins TRBV21-1 and TRBJ2-1; TRBD2, the D gene given by the table, was not confirmed from the DNA. TRBV21-1 is a pseudogene segment. This CDR3 comprises 11 residues. CDR3 loop: CASSKAGEQFF. CDR3 DNA: TGTGCCAGCAGCAAGGCGGGAGAGCAGTTCTTC.

The rearrangement links TRBV5-1 to TRBJ1-1, with 7 bases aligning to TRBD1. V lost 7 bases and J lost 6; bases outside the gene matches: 6. The CDR3 has 12 amino acids. Germline CDR1 is SGHRS and CDR2 is YFSETQ. The CDR3 coding sequence is TGCGCCAGCCAATCCGGGACAGCTGAAGCTTTCTTT. Translating it yields CASQSGTAEAFF.

The CDR3 DNA is TGTGCCTGGAGGCCGGGAGCAGTCTACGAGCAGTACTTC. Residues: CAWRPGAVYEQYF. This chain uses TRBV30 with TRBJ2-7, with D perhaps TRBD2 (6 bases). CDR1 GTSNPN and CDR2 SVGIG come from the germline V gene (reference sequence). The CDR3 extends over 13 amino acids. Trimming left V 3 bases short and J 3 bases short, with 12 bases between. The entire variable domain, with the rest obtained from reference TRBV30 and TRBJ2-7, is as follows: SQTIHQWPATLVQPVGSPLSLECTVEGTSNPNLYWYRQAAGRGLQLLFYSVGIGQISSEVPQNLSASRPQDRQFILSSKKLLLSDSGFYLCAWRPGAVYEQYFGPGTRLTVT.

This chain links TRBV9 with TRBJ2-7, with 7 bases lining up with TRBD2. After removal of 4 bases from V and 7 bases from J, the junction contained 14 bases not matched to a gene. In germline, CDR1 is SGDLS, CDR2 YYNGEE. This CDR3 has 15 residues. CDR3 sequence reads: CASSPGGNPRGEQYV. As DNA, the CDR3 is TGTGCCAGCAGCCCCGGGGGGAATCCTCGGGGAGAGCAGTACGTC.

The chain is built from TRBV13 and TRBJ1-3; unclear D gene. V dropped 4 bases and J dropped 16 bases, with 20 bases sitting between them. Germline-derived CDR1 and CDR2 are PRHDT and FYEKMQ (reference sequence). The length of the CDR3 is 13 residues. The CDR3 DNA reads as TGTGCCAGCAGCTCCAACCTCATCCGACAACAGTATTTT. It specifies CASSSNLIRQQYF.

The CDR3 nucleotides read TGTGCCAGCAGCTCAATCACTGAAGCTTTCTTT. Protein sequence: CASSSITEAFF. The rearrangement joins TRBV5-4 to TRBJ1-1; D not certain. Per the germline V gene, CDR1 is SGHNT and CDR2 is YYREEE (reference sequence). The CDR3 covers 11 residues. The ends were cut back, 3 bases at V and 4 bases at J, with 4 bases in the middle. Full variable domain (missing parts from reference TRBV5-4 and TRBJ1-1): ETGVTQSPTHLIKTRGQQVTLRCSSQSGHNTVSWYQQALGQGPQFIFQYYREEENGRGNFPPRFSGLQFPNYSSELNVNALELDDSALYLCASSSITEAFFGQGTRLTVV.

This clone appeared many times. The chain carries TRBV12-5 and TRBJ1-5; 8 bases are a match to TRBD1. The CDR3 runs to 15 residues. From germline, CDR1 is LGHNT and CDR2 FRNRAP. Trimming removed 3 bases from V and 6 bases from J; junction bases left unmatched: 7. CDR3 region: CASGFSRGRGQPQHF. The CDR3 bases are TGTGCTAGTGGTTTCAGCAGGGGGCGCGGTCAGCCCCAGCATTTT.

The V gene is TRBV7-2, the J gene TRBJ2-3; a possible D gene is TRBD2 (5 bases). Germline V gene lookup returns CDR1 SGHTA and CDR2 FQGNSA. CDR3 size: 14 residues. Trimming stripped 6 bases from V and 2 bases from J, with 12 bases between. CDR3 loop: CASRQTGNTDTQYF. Written as DNA, the CDR3 is TGTGCCAGCAGACAGACGGGGAACACAGATACGCAGTATTTT.